The next 18 T cell receptor beta chains were all read from a single sample in a study of T-cell reconstitution after alpha-beta-depleted transplantation in children. Unique molecular identifiers were used to barcode this TCRbeta library. TCRdb reprocessed the PCR reads via MiXCR and lists one record per CDR3 protein. The sample contains a few hundred thousand distinct CDR3 sequences, roughly 6.6% of which appear only once. The source material was PBMCs, sampled before TCRalphabeta/CD19-depleted stem cell transplant. These receptors were collected from a boy aged 2-15 years with acute lymphoblastic leukemia, due to receive a stem cell transplant.

This clonotype was picked up many times. The chain couples TRBV6-2 or TRBV6-3 to TRBJ2-3; TRBD2 might be the D (5 bases). From germline, CDR1 is MNHEY and CDR2 SVGEGT. The ends were cut back, 4 bases at V and 4 bases at J, with 6 bases in the middle. This CDR3 comprises 12 residues. CDR3 in amino acids: CASSLLADTQYF. CDR3 coding DNA: TGTGCCAGCAGTTTACTAGCAGATACGCAGTATTTT.

This clonotype has ten or more counts. This chain links TRBV5-1 with TRBJ2-3, with a possible D match to TRBD1 (6 bases). The CDR3 spans 16 residues. Trimming stripped 0 bases from V and 0 bases from J, with 11 bases between. From germline, CDR1 is SGHRS and CDR2 YFSETQ. The CDR3: CASSLDGTTSTDTQYF. The CDR3 region has the DNA TGCGCCAGCAGCTTGGACGGGACAACTAGCACAGATACGCAGTATTTT.

As regards this clonotype: One base away lies a much larger clone, so this may be a sequencing read error. The rearrangement joins TRBV20-1 to TRBJ2-7; perhaps TRBD1 as D (6 bases). The CDR3 length is 13 residues. Germline V lookup: CDR1 DFQATT, CDR2 SNEGSKA (reference sequence). The CDR3 DNA reads TGCAGTGCTGAGACAGGAGACTCCTACAAGCAGTACTTC. Its protein is CSAETGDSYKQYF.

Of note for this clonotype: An end of the junction does not agree with germline; a read error may underlie this. The chain couples TRBV2 to TRBJ2-3; 8 positions agree with TRBD1. The CDR3 sequence is 19 residues long. Germline V gives CDR1 SNHLY, CDR2 FYNNEI. Here the CDR3 reads CTSSDRGPISSSRTDTQYF. The CDR3 DNA sequence: TGTACCAGCAGTGACAGGGGCCCAATTTCCTCCTCTCGCACAGATACGCAGTATTTT.

The CDR3 loop is CASSKYSETQYF. The CDR3 DNA is TGTGCCAGCAGCAAGTATTCGGAGACCCAGTACTTC. This chain joins TRBV7-2 and TRBJ2-5; D not resolved. Germline CDR1 is SGHTA and CDR2 is FQGNSA. Trimming took off 5 bases at V and 5 bases at J, with 9 bases between the two ends. The CDR3 contains 12 residues.

This clonotype was counted at least ten times. The junction does not match germline at one end; this may be a read error. The rearrangement links TRBV5-1 to TRBJ1-1; the D is unclear. CDR1 is SGHRS, CDR2 YFSETQ, per germline. The CDR3 has 13 residues. CDR3 in DNA: TGTGCCAGCAGTTTATCCCGGAACACTGAAGCTTTCTTT. As protein: CASSLSRNTEAFF. Variable domain in full (rest from reference TRBV5-1 and TRBJ1-1): KAGVTQTPRYLIKTRGQQVTLSCSPISGHRSVSWYQQTPGQGLQFLFEYFSETQRNKGNFPGRFSGRQFSNSRSEMNVSTLELGDSALYLCASSLSRNTEAFFGQGTRLTVV.

In its sample, this clonotype was seen a few times. V and J are TRBV28 and TRBJ1-1, with 7 bases identical to TRBD1. Looked up from germline, CDR1 is MDHEN and CDR2 is SYDVKM. The CDR3 contains 19 residues. After removal of 10 bases from V and 0 bases from J, the junction contained 23 bases not matched to a gene. The CDR3 region is CATSGGTISRRFMNTEAFF. The CDR3 coding sequence is TGTGCCACCTCAGGGGGAACGATTAGCCGTCGTTTCATGAACACTGAAGCTTTCTTT.

This clonotype turned up a few times. CDR3 sequence: CASSDPLLAPSPDTQYF. The CDR3 DNA reads as TGTGCCAGCAGCGACCCCCTACTAGCGCCGTCCCCAGATACGCAGTATTTT. This chain links TRBV11-3 with TRBJ2-3; 7 positions match TRBD2. Germline V gene data show CDR1 as SGHNT and CDR2 as YENEEA. The CDR3 covers 17 residues. The V segment lost 5 bases and the J segment 4 bases; nucleotides outside the gene matches: 15.

This clonotype was detected a few times. This chain links TRBV6-1 with TRBJ2-3; 11 bases map to TRBD2. This CDR3 is built from 15 residues. V dropped 5 bases and J dropped 5; count of bases not matched to a gene: 6. The germline V gene has CDR1 MNHNS and CDR2 SASEGT. The CDR3 reads CASSQLAGAQDTQYF. CDR3 DNA: TGTGCCAGCAGTCAACTAGCGGGGGCTCAAGATACGCAGTATTTT.

This sequence joins TRBV20-1 and TRBJ1-6; no clear D. With 6 bases removed from V and 10 bases from J, the gap between germline ends came to 22 bases. The CDR3 totals 15 residues. Germline CDR1 DFQATT, CDR2 SNEGSKA (reference sequence). CDR3 nucleotides: TGCAGTGCACCCACACCAGGACCCGGAGGGTCACCCCTCCACTTT. Its translation: CSAPTPGPGGSPLHF.

The table lists this clonotype with a few counts. V gene TRBV12-3 or TRBV12-4 combines with J gene TRBJ2-1; the match to TRBD2 covers 13 bases. The J segment lost 10 bases and the V segment lost 5 bases, leaving 5 bases of the junction unmatched. The CDR3 has 14 amino acids. The DNA for the CDR3 is TGTGCCAGCAGTCTAGGGACTAGCGGGATCGAGCAGTTCTTC. Translating it yields CASSLGTSGIEQFF.

This clonotype was counted at least ten times. The CDR3 DNA sequence: TGTGCCAGCAGCTCCGTGGGTGTAGCAACAGATACGCAGTATTTT. It encodes CASSSVGVATDTQYF. This chain links TRBV7-2 with TRBJ2-3; the D is unclear. The length of the CDR3 is 15 residues. The germline V gene encodes CDR1 SGHTA and CDR2 FQGNSA. V lost 4 bases, J lost 3 bases, and 14 bases lay in between. The full variable domain, its missing parts supplied by reference TRBV7-2 and TRBJ2-3, is GAGVSQSPSNKVTEKGKDVELRCDPISGHTALYWYRQSLGQGLEFLIYFQGNSAPDKSGLPSDRFSAERTGGSVSTLTIQRTQQEDSAVYLCASSSVGVATDTQYFGPGTRLTVL.

The rearrangement links TRBV18 to TRBJ1-1; tentatively, D is TRBD1 (6 bases). This CDR3 spans 17 amino acids. The V end lost 3 bases, the J end lost 0 bases, and 17 bases lay between the germline ends. The V gene's germline CDR1 is KGHSH and CDR2 LQKENI. CDR3 in DNA: TGTGCCAGCTCACCGAGCCGGACAGACTTAATGAACACTGAAGCTTTCTTT. Translation: CASSPSRTDLMNTEAFF.

The chain links TRBV5-1 to TRBJ2-1, with TRBD2 identical over 8 bases. Losses at the gene ends were 5 bases for V and 9 bases for J; bases not matched to a gene: 22. Per the germline V gene, CDR1 is SGHRS and CDR2 is YFSETQ. The length of the CDR3 is 18 residues. CDR3: CASSGLAGSVGIEREQFF. CDR3 coding DNA: TGCGCCAGCAGTGGGCTAGCGGGTAGTGTCGGGATTGAGCGTGAGCAGTTCTTC.

This clonotype was found many times. The chain couples TRBV27 to TRBJ2-1; the D gene is possibly TRBD2 (5 bases). This CDR3 is built from 13 residues. Germline CDR1 and CDR2: MNHEY and SMNVEV (reference sequence). Trimming stripped 8 bases from V and 0 bases from J, with 8 bases between. CDR3 loop: CASGRRSYNEQFF. The CDR3 nucleotides are TGTGCCAGCGGGAGACGCTCCTACAATGAGCAGTTCTTC.

This clonotype was seen ten or more times. This chain uses TRBV15 with TRBJ2-3, with 9 bases fitting TRBD1. In germline, CDR1 is LNHNV, CDR2 YYDKDF (reference sequence). The ends lost 3 bases at V and 2 bases at J; junction bases unmatched: 6. CDR3 length: 16 amino acids. The CDR3 here is CATSRFTGGSTDTQYF. CDR3 coding DNA: TGTGCCACCAGCAGGTTTACAGGGGGCTCCACAGATACGCAGTATTTT.

This clonotype was recorded many times. The chain joins TRBV6-4 to TRBJ2-3, with TRBD1 matching 8 bases. The CDR3 has 15 residues. Germline CDR1 MRHNA, CDR2 SNTAGT. The V segment lost 2 bases and the J segment 6 bases; nucleotides outside the gene matches: 7. CDR3 loop: CASSDGTGPHDTQYF. CDR3 coding DNA: TGTGCCAGCAGTGACGGGACAGGTCCGCACGATACGCAGTATTTT.

The V and J genes are TRBV7-2 and TRBJ1-2; TRBD1 agrees at 11 bases. Unmatched junction bases numbered 9, after V lost 2 bases and J lost 4 bases. The CDR3 sequence is 17 residues long. CDR1 and CDR2 from the germline V gene are SGHTA and FQGNSA. The CDR3 reads CASSLSPGQGVSYGYTF. CDR3 DNA sequence: TGTGCCAGCAGCTTATCACCGGGACAGGGGGTTTCCTATGGCTACACCTTC.